This TCR beta chain stems from a study of T cells in localized non-small cell lung cancer (dated by TCRdb to about 2020). Describing the broader study: T cell repertoires of 200 to 250 early-stage NSCLC patients were analyzed, with tumors being compared against uninvolved tumor-adjacent lungs. All 240 or so NSCLC patients in the cohort were treatment-naive and had localized lung tumors that were resected. NSCLC patients had a mean age of roughly 66 years, and around 140 were male and 107 female.

The immunoSEQ Assay was used to sequence TCR beta CDR3 regions from DNA. The paper's data handling went like this. T cell density was computed as TCR beta template counts normalized to usable DNA estimated by amplifying housekeeping genes. Richness was estimated with the preseqR package, extrapolating to 400,000 templates for PBMC samples and 120,000 templates for tissue samples. Clonality was defined by subtracting Pielou's evenness from one. Differential abundance testing on productive amino-acid clonotypes, with a minimum total count of 5 and an alpha of 0.1, was used to identify tissue-enriched TCRs. The Jaccard Index and the Morisita Overlap Index were used to quantify repertoire overlap between compartments. GLIPH grouped TCR beta CDR3s together with public tetramer-defined viral CDR3s, and a viral motif had to include at least three viral sequences and show V-gene enrichment. In its TCRdb copy, this immuneACCESS table keeps in-frame sequences only and misses some clones. Where compared with another copy, unresolved V genes explain less than half of these, and the others have no known cause. The D gene and trimming were derived from the DNA, and the V and J assignments and clone size from that table. The sample profile shows tens of thousands of clones; roughly 86% of them were found once. Of the sample, roughly 2.5% falls within the top ten clones.

The CDR3 has 15 amino acids, counting the end cysteine and phenylalanine. Just the 45-base CDR3 DNA is kept, in frame starting at base 1. The CDR1 and CDR2 encoded by the germline V gene (reference sequence) are MNHNY and SVGAGI. The germline V and J ends show losses of 8 bases and 4 bases respectively, and no gene match explains 9 bases of the junction. Note on this clone: No cognate antigen has been identified for it. Qualities for individual bases were not recorded, and no much larger clone is one base off.

At diagnosis, tumor, uninvolved tumor-adjacent lung and peripheral blood were collected and then preserved as a mix of FFPE and fresh-frozen material. For TCR repertoire profiling, blood samples were analyzed as peripheral blood mononuclear cells. On the study overall, not on this receptor specifically: Because multi-region tumor sequencing was not performed, intratumor heterogeneity could not be ruled out. Because of the exploratory design, TCR variables were selected using unadjusted p-values without false-discovery rate correction. The highest T cell clonality was observed in uninvolved tumor-adjacent lung, where clonality exceeded that of tumor, suggesting that antigenic responses were more focused in uninvolved tumor-adjacent lung. A median of about 50 of the top 100 tumor clones turned up in the paired uninvolved adjacent lung, and roughly 30 of those clones also ranked among the top 100 of that same adjacent lung. Higher blood T cell density associated with longer overall survival, while higher adjacent-lung clonality associated with shorter survival.

The chain uses TRBV6-6 and TRBJ2-4, with 9 central nucleotides matching TRBD1. This TCR came from a man aged 40 to 70 with stage II lung adenocarcinoma. The source was PBMCs, collected before any cancer treatment. In nucleotides, the sequence is TGTGCCAGCTTACAGGGGGCGCCTGGTAAAAACATTCAGTACTTC. This is translated as CASLQGAPGKNIQYF.